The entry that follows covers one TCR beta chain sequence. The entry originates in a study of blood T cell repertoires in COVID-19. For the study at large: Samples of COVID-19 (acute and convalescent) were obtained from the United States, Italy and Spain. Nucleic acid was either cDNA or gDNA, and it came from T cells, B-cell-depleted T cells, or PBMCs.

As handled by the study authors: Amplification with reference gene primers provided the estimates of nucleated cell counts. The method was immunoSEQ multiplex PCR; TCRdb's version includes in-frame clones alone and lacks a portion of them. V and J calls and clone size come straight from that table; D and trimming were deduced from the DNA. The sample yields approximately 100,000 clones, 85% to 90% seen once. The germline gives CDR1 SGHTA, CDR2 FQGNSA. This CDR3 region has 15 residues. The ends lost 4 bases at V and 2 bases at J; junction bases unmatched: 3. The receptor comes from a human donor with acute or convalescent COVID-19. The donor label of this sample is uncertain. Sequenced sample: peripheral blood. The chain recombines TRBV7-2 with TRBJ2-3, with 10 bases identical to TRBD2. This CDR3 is CASSWTSGNTDTQYF. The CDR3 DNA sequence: TGTGCCAGCAGCTGGACTAGCGGAAACACAGATACGCAGTATTTT.